A selection of T cell receptor beta chains follows, all from one sample in a study of blood T cell repertoires in COVID-19. Method: immunoSEQ multiplex PCR; TCRdb's copy keeps in-frame clones and lacks some. The sample has 150,000 to 200,000 clones; 82% are singletons. Sequenced input: peripheral blood. Receptor source: a woman aged 40 to 50 with COVID-19, enrolled during active disease. The CDR3 runs from the conserved cysteine through the conserved F or W. Each record gives: J gene, V gene, D gene, clone size, CDR3 length, CDR3 protein, CDR3 DNA. The D gene is left open where the match is weak. A clone size is listed for some rows: how often the clone was seen (once, few, many), or a class if it is expanded.

j_call: TRBJ1-5; v_call: TRBV7-2; d_call: TRBD1; clone_size: .; cdr3_length: 14; cdr3_aa: CASSANRGNQPQHF; cdr3_nt: TGTGCCAGCAGCGCAAACAGGGGGAACCAGCCCCAGCATTTT
j_call: TRBJ2-1; v_call: TRBV5-1; d_call: TRBD2; clone_size: .; cdr3_length: 15; cdr3_aa: CASSSGLAGPNEQFF; cdr3_nt: TGCGCCAGCAGCTCGGGACTAGCGGGACCCAATGAGCAGTTCTTC
j_call: TRBJ2-3; v_call: TRBV6-1; d_call: .; clone_size: few; cdr3_length: 15; cdr3_aa: CASSDRDGLTDTQYF; cdr3_nt: TGTGCCAGCAGTGACCGGGACGGACTAACAGATACGCAGTATTTT
j_call: TRBJ1-2; v_call: TRBV13; d_call: .; clone_size: .; cdr3_length: 12; cdr3_aa: CASSNQGNGYTF; cdr3_nt: TGTGCCAGCAGCAACCAGGGGAATGGCTACACCTTC
j_call: TRBJ1-4; v_call: TRBV7-9; d_call: TRBD1; clone_size: once; cdr3_length: 17; cdr3_aa: CASSPGTGGTEGEKLFF; cdr3_nt: TGTGCCAGCAGCCCCGGGACAGGGGGCACTGAAGGGGAAAAACTGTTTTTT
j_call: TRBJ2-2; v_call: TRBV29-1; d_call: .; clone_size: .; cdr3_length: 16; cdr3_aa: CSVEITGFGNTGELFF; cdr3_nt: TGCAGCGTGGAGATAACAGGGTTTGGGAACACCGGGGAGCTGTTTTTT
j_call: TRBJ1-6; v_call: TRBV2; d_call: .; clone_size: few; cdr3_length: 16; cdr3_aa: CASSESISSYNSPLHF; cdr3_nt: TGTGCCAGCAGTGAGTCGATCAGCTCCTATAATTCACCCCTCCACTTT
j_call: TRBJ1-4; v_call: TRBV11-2; d_call: .; clone_size: .; cdr3_length: 15; cdr3_aa: CASSFILGGSEKLFF; cdr3_nt: TGTGCCAGCAGCTTTATCCTAGGAGGGTCTGAAAAACTGTTTTTT
j_call: TRBJ2-6; v_call: TRBV28; d_call: TRBD1; clone_size: once; cdr3_length: 16; cdr3_aa: CASSGVQGSGANVLTF; cdr3_nt: TGTGCCAGCAGTGGGGTACAGGGGTCTGGGGCCAACGTCCTGACTTTC
j_call: TRBJ2-1; v_call: TRBV9; d_call: .; clone_size: .; cdr3_length: 16; cdr3_aa: CASSVDAGSSYNEQFF; cdr3_nt: TGTGCCAGCAGCGTAGACGCGGGAAGCTCCTACAATGAGCAGTTCTTC
j_call: TRBJ2-2; v_call: TRBV27; d_call: .; clone_size: once; cdr3_length: 13; cdr3_aa: CASSLTYTGELFF; cdr3_nt: TGTGCCAGCAGTCTAACTTACACCGGGGAGCTGTTTTTT
j_call: TRBJ2-4; v_call: TRBV4-1; d_call: .; clone_size: .; cdr3_length: 12; cdr3_aa: CASSQPLGQQYF; cdr3_nt: TGCGCCAGCAGCCAGCCCCTGGGGCAGCAGTACTTC
j_call: TRBJ1-4; v_call: TRBV5-5; d_call: .; clone_size: .; cdr3_length: 13; cdr3_aa: CASSQWGDEKLFF; cdr3_nt: TGTGCCAGCAGCCAATGGGGCGATGAAAAACTGTTTTTT
j_call: TRBJ1-4; v_call: TRBV5-1; d_call: .; clone_size: .; cdr3_length: 15; cdr3_aa: CASSLTATTNEKLFF; cdr3_nt: TGCGCCAGCAGCTTAACAGCAACAACTAATGAAAAACTGTTTTTT
j_call: TRBJ1-5; v_call: TRBV15; d_call: .; clone_size: .; cdr3_length: 19; cdr3_aa: CATSRERVTGPGLNQPQHF; cdr3_nt: TGTGCCACCAGCAGAGAACGGGTAACAGGGCCAGGCCTTAATCAGCCCCAGCATTTT
j_call: TRBJ1-4; v_call: TRBV7-9; d_call: .; clone_size: few; cdr3_length: 12; cdr3_aa: CASSPHGEKLFF; cdr3_nt: TGTGCCAGCAGCCCCCACGGTGAAAAACTGTTTTTT
j_call: TRBJ2-7; v_call: TRBV6-6; d_call: TRBD1; clone_size: .; cdr3_length: 14; cdr3_aa: CASSYGTEGYEQYF; cdr3_nt: TGTGCCAGCAGTTACGGGACAGAAGGATACGAGCAGTACTTC
j_call: TRBJ1-2; v_call: TRBV27; d_call: .; clone_size: .; cdr3_length: 14; cdr3_aa: CASRGGGLGGGYTF; cdr3_nt: TGTGCCAGCCGAGGCGGGGGGTTAGGCGGTGGCTACACCTTC
j_call: TRBJ2-6; v_call: TRBV7-6; d_call: TRBD2; clone_size: .; cdr3_length: 17; cdr3_aa: CASSLSGRASGANVLTF; cdr3_nt: TGTGCCAGCAGCTTGAGCGGGAGGGCCTCTGGGGCCAACGTCCTGACTTTC
j_call: TRBJ2-2; v_call: TRBV7-9; d_call: TRBD2; clone_size: .; cdr3_length: 15; cdr3_aa: CASSFTPGGAGELFF; cdr3_nt: TGTGCCAGCAGCTTCACCCCGGGGGGGGCCGGGGAGCTGTTTTTT
j_call: TRBJ1-6; v_call: TRBV11-2; d_call: .; clone_size: once; cdr3_length: 15; cdr3_aa: CASSLGVGQGSPLHF; cdr3_nt: TGTGCCAGCAGCTTAGGGGTCGGGCAGGGGTCACCCCTCCACTTT
j_call: TRBJ2-7; v_call: TRBV28; d_call: .; clone_size: once; cdr3_length: 14; cdr3_aa: CASSRNDYSYEQYF; cdr3_nt: TGTGCCAGCAGCAGAAACGACTACTCCTACGAGCAGTACTTC
j_call: TRBJ2-7; v_call: TRBV15; d_call: .; clone_size: .; cdr3_length: 12; cdr3_aa: CATSSQGNEQYF; cdr3_nt: TGTGCCACCAGCAGCCAGGGAAACGAGCAGTACTTC
j_call: TRBJ1-1; v_call: TRBV5-1; d_call: .; clone_size: .; cdr3_length: 15; cdr3_aa: CASSLAGSRRTEAFF; cdr3_nt: TGCGCCAGCAGCTTGGCCGGGTCGAGGAGGACTGAAGCTTTCTTT
j_call: TRBJ2-3; v_call: TRBV3-1/TRBV3-2; d_call: .; clone_size: .; cdr3_length: 15; cdr3_aa: CASRPRGRRTDTQYF; cdr3_nt: TGTGCCAGCAGACCGCGGGGCCGCCGCACAGATACGCAGTATTTT
j_call: TRBJ1-2; v_call: TRBV2; d_call: .; clone_size: .; cdr3_length: 15; cdr3_aa: CASTGDGYNNYGYTF; cdr3_nt: TGTGCCAGCACCGGAGACGGTTACAATAACTATGGCTACACCTTC
j_call: TRBJ2-2; v_call: TRBV12-1; d_call: .; clone_size: few; cdr3_length: 15; cdr3_aa: CASEPQGSSTGELFF; cdr3_nt: TGTGCCAGCGAACCGCAGGGGTCTTCCACCGGGGAGCTGTTTTTT
j_call: TRBJ2-3; v_call: TRBV19; d_call: .; clone_size: .; cdr3_length: 14; cdr3_aa: CASSIVRDTDTQYF; cdr3_nt: TGTGCCAGTAGTATAGTTCGGGACACAGATACGCAGTATTTT
j_call: TRBJ2-1; v_call: TRBV5-1; d_call: .; clone_size: .; cdr3_length: 14; cdr3_aa: CASSLADGYNEQFF; cdr3_nt: TGCGCCAGCAGCTTAGCGGACGGATACAATGAGCAGTTCTTC
j_call: TRBJ2-1; v_call: TRBV4-1; d_call: TRBD2; clone_size: .; cdr3_length: 18; cdr3_aa: CASSQGGSGRGSYNEQFF; cdr3_nt: TGCGCCAGCAGCCAAGGCGGAAGCGGGAGAGGCTCCTACAATGAGCAGTTCTTC
j_call: TRBJ1-5; v_call: TRBV5-6; d_call: .; clone_size: .; cdr3_length: 16; cdr3_aa: CASSFGGGFSNQPQHF; cdr3_nt: TGTGCCAGCAGCTTTGGAGGTGGTTTTAGCAATCAGCCCCAGCATTTT
j_call: TRBJ1-3; v_call: TRBV14; d_call: .; clone_size: .; cdr3_length: 15; cdr3_aa: CASSQDLGGGNTIYF; cdr3_nt: TGTGCCAGCAGCCAAGATCTAGGTGGTGGAAACACCATATATTTT
j_call: TRBJ1-4; v_call: TRBV3-1/TRBV3-2; d_call: TRBD1; clone_size: few; cdr3_length: 16; cdr3_aa: CASSQDWGQGSEKLFF; cdr3_nt: TGTGCCAGCAGCCAAGATTGGGGACAGGGCAGTGAAAAACTGTTTTTT
j_call: TRBJ1-1; v_call: TRBV7-3; d_call: .; clone_size: .; cdr3_length: 15; cdr3_aa: CASRPQQGMNTEAFF; cdr3_nt: TGTGCCAGCAGACCCCAACAGGGAATGAACACTGAAGCTTTCTTT
j_call: TRBJ2-1; v_call: TRBV6-1; d_call: TRBD1; clone_size: .; cdr3_length: 14; cdr3_aa: CASSDWTGYNEQFF; cdr3_nt: TGTGCCAGCAGTGATTGGACAGGTTACAATGAGCAGTTCTTC
j_call: TRBJ2-1; v_call: TRBV5-4; d_call: TRBD2; clone_size: few; cdr3_length: 16; cdr3_aa: CASSDGIAGRYNEQFF; cdr3_nt: TGTGCCAGCAGCGATGGGATAGCGGGTCGTTACAATGAGCAGTTCTTC
j_call: TRBJ1-5; v_call: TRBV9; d_call: TRBD1; clone_size: .; cdr3_length: 16; cdr3_aa: CASIERWDRLNQPQHF; cdr3_nt: TGTGCCAGCATCGAAAGGTGGGACAGGCTTAATCAGCCCCAGCATTTT
j_call: TRBJ2-3; v_call: TRBV5-1; d_call: TRBD2; clone_size: .; cdr3_length: 16; cdr3_aa: CASSPRLAGGQDTQYF; cdr3_nt: TGCGCCAGCAGCCCCCGACTAGCGGGAGGGCAAGATACGCAGTATTTT
j_call: TRBJ2-6; v_call: TRBV10-3; d_call: .; clone_size: .; cdr3_length: 14; cdr3_aa: CAINGASGANVLTF; cdr3_nt: TGTGCCATCAATGGGGCCTCTGGGGCCAACGTCCTGACTTTC
j_call: TRBJ1-2; v_call: TRBV30; d_call: TRBD1; clone_size: once; cdr3_length: 14; cdr3_aa: CAWSSGTGAAGYTF; cdr3_nt: TGTGCCTGGAGCTCCGGGACAGGGGCGGCTGGCTACACCTTC
j_call: TRBJ2-2; v_call: TRBV3-1/TRBV3-2; d_call: TRBD2; clone_size: many; cdr3_length: 16; cdr3_aa: CASRLGTGGNTGELFF; cdr3_nt: TGTGCCAGCAGACTTGGGACGGGGGGGAACACCGGGGAGCTGTTTTTT
j_call: TRBJ2-3; v_call: TRBV19; d_call: TRBD2; clone_size: few; cdr3_length: 17; cdr3_aa: CASSTGLAGGRTDTQYF; cdr3_nt: TGTGCCAGTAGTACGGGACTAGCGGGGGGGCGCACAGATACGCAGTATTTT
j_call: TRBJ1-3; v_call: TRBV6-5; d_call: .; clone_size: .; cdr3_length: 11; cdr3_aa: CASSAGNTIYF; cdr3_nt: TGTGCCAGCAGCGCTGGAAACACCATATATTTT
j_call: TRBJ2-5; v_call: TRBV5-5; d_call: .; clone_size: once; cdr3_length: 14; cdr3_aa: CASSLVGNQETQYF; cdr3_nt: TGTGCCAGCAGCTTGGTTGGCAACCAAGAGACCCAGTACTTC
j_call: TRBJ2-1; v_call: TRBV10-1; d_call: .; clone_size: .; cdr3_length: 16; cdr3_aa: CASSEDGDWTYNEQFF; cdr3_nt: TGCGCCAGCAGTGAGGATGGGGACTGGACCTACAATGAGCAGTTCTTC
j_call: TRBJ1-1; v_call: TRBV7-2; d_call: .; clone_size: .; cdr3_length: 11; cdr3_aa: CASSTHREAFF; cdr3_nt: TGTGCCAGCAGCACGCACAGGGAAGCTTTCTTT
j_call: TRBJ1-4; v_call: TRBV19; d_call: .; clone_size: .; cdr3_length: 16; cdr3_aa: CASSGLAGPTNEKLFF; cdr3_nt: TGTGCCAGTAGTGGCTTGGCAGGGCCAACTAATGAAAAACTGTTTTTT
j_call: TRBJ1-5; v_call: TRBV6-2/TRBV6-3; d_call: .; clone_size: .; cdr3_length: 14; cdr3_aa: CASSSVRRDQPQHF; cdr3_nt: TGTGCCAGCAGTTCCGTGCGGAGGGATCAGCCCCAGCATTTT
j_call: TRBJ1-1; v_call: TRBV2; d_call: .; clone_size: .; cdr3_length: 12; cdr3_aa: CASSTGYTEAFF; cdr3_nt: TGTGCCAGCAGTACGGGGTATACTGAAGCTTTCTTT
j_call: TRBJ1-4; v_call: TRBV15; d_call: TRBD1; clone_size: many; cdr3_length: 14; cdr3_aa: CATSDRGFNEKLFF; cdr3_nt: TGTGCCACCAGCGACAGGGGGTTTAATGAAAAACTGTTTTTT
j_call: TRBJ1-1; v_call: TRBV9; d_call: .; clone_size: .; cdr3_length: 13; cdr3_aa: CASSPQRGNKAFF; cdr3_nt: TGTGCCAGCAGCCCCCAAAGGGGGAACAAAGCTTTCTTT